This T cell receptor (beta chain) originates from a study of CD8 T cells in cerebrospinal fluid in Alzheimer's disease. This clonotype is called medium-sized based on its frequency. Germline assignment: CDR1 LGHDT and CDR2 YNNKEL (reference sequence). There are 14 residues in the CDR3. TCRdb reprocessed the 10x single-cell sequencing reads and stores each CDR3 protein as one record, lacking DNA. There are over 1,000 distinct CDR3 sequences in the sample, with about 8.8% held by the top ten. The source of this sequence is a human donor in good health. V usage is TRBV3-1 and J usage is TRBJ2-5. The sample consisted of cerebrospinal fluid. Here the CDR3 reads CASSQDSSRETQYF.